This TCR beta chain appears in the sequencing data of a study of blood T cell repertoires in COVID-19. The wider study: The origin of the acute and convalescent COVID-19 samples was the United States, Italy and Spain.

In the original analysis: Amplification of reference gene primers provided the estimated nucleated cell counts. Measured with immunoSEQ multiplex PCR; TCRdb has only the in-frame clones, and not every one. That table supplies the V and J calls and clone size; D and trimming were determined from the DNA. The data contain about 350,000 clones, roughly nine tenths of them singletons. Germline V gene sequence: CDR1 LGHDT, CDR2 YNNKEL (reference sequence). The germline V and J ends were trimmed by 1 base and 9 bases, with 10 bases remaining between them. There are 13 residues in the CDR3. The sample was peripheral blood. The sequence derives from a woman in her fifties or sixties with COVID-19, enrolled during active disease. This chain links TRBV3-1 (or the pseudogene TRBV3-2) with TRBJ2-1, with D perhaps matching TRBD1 (5 bases). CDR3 protein: CASSQAGLGEQFF. In DNA, the CDR3 is TGTGCCAGCAGCCAAGCAGGGCTCGGTGAGCAGTTCTTC.